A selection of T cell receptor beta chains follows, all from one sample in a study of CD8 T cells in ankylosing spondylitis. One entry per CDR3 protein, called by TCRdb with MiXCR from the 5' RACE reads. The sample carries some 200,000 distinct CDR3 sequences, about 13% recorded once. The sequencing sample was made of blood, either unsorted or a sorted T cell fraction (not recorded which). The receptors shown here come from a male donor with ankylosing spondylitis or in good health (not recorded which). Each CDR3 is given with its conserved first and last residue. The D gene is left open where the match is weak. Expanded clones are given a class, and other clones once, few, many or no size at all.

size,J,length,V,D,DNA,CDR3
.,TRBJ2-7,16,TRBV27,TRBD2,TGTGCCAGCAGTTCCCACACTAGCGGGCCCTATTACGAGCAGTACTTC,CASSSHTSGPYYEQYF
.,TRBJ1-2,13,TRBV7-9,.,TGTGCCAGCACCCCAGCTGTCGGGTATGGCTACACCTTC,CASTPAVGYGYTF
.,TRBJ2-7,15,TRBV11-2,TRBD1,TGTGCCAGCAGCTTCGGGACAGGACATACCTACGAGCAGTACTTC,CASSFGTGHTYEQYF
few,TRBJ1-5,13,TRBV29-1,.,TGCAGCGTTTTCGACGGTAGCAATCAGCCCCAGCATTTT,CSVFDGSNQPQHF
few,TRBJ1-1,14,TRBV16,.,TGTGCCAGCAGCCAATCGGGGGGGACCACTGAAGCTTTCTTT,CASSQSGGTTEAFF
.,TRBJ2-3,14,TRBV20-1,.,TGCAGTGCTAGAGGGGAGCCAAGGACAGATACGCAGTATTTT,CSARGEPRTDTQYF
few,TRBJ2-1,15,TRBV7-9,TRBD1,TGTGCCAGCAGCTTTAGGGACAGGGGGACAAATGAGCAGTTCTTC,CASSFRDRGTNEQFF
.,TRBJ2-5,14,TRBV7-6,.,TGTGCCAGCAGCTCCCCCGGGGGACAAGAGACCCAGTACTTC,CASSSPGGQETQYF
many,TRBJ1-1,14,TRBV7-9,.,TGTGCCAGCAGCCTAGTACAGGGTAACACTGAAGCTTTCTTT,CASSLVQGNTEAFF
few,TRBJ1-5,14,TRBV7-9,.,TGTGCCAGCAGCCGCGGGGGGAACAATCAGCCCCAGCATTTT,CASSRGGNNQPQHF
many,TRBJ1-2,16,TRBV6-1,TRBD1,TGTGCCAGCAGTCCTTTCGAATCGACAGGGAACTATGGCTACACCTTC,CASSPFESTGNYGYTF
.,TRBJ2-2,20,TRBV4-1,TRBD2,TGCGCCAGCAGCCAAGGGGCCGGACCAGCGGGAGGGCCGAACACCGGGGAGCTGTTTTTT,CASSQGAGPAGGPNTGELFF
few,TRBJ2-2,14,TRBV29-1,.,TGCAGCGGATATTTCGCGGGGCTCACCGGGGAGCTGTTTTTT,CSGYFAGLTGELFF
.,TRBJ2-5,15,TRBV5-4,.,TGTGCCAGCAGCCCCACCCTGATCCAGCGAGAGACCCAGTACTTC,CASSPTLIQRETQYF
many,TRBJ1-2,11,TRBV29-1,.,TGCAGCGTTGAAAATAACTATGGCTACACCTTC,CSVENNYGYTF
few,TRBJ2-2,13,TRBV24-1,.,TGTGCCACCATGCAACCGAACACCGGGGAGCTGTTTTTT,CATMQPNTGELFF
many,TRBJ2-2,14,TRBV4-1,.,TGCGCCAGCAGCCATCAGGAGTTGGCCGGGGAGCTGTTTTTT,CASSHQELAGELFF
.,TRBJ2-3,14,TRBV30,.,TGTGCCTGGAGCGAGGGACAAAGGCCAGATACGCAGTATTTT,CAWSEGQRPDTQYF
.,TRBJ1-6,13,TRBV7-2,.,TGTGCCAGCAGCTTAGGCCCGGGGGAACCCCTCCACTTT,CASSLGPGEPLHF
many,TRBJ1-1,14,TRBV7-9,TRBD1,TGTGCCAGCAGCACCGGGACAGGGGACACTGAAGCTTTCTTT,CASSTGTGDTEAFF
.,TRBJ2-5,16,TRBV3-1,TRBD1,TGTGCCAGCAGCCGGGCGACAGGGGGAATCGGGGAGACCCAGTACTTC,CASSRATGGIGETQYF
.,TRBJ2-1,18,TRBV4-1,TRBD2,TGCGCCAGCAGCCAAGAGTGGCGCACTAGCGGGGTGTACAATGAGCAGTTCTTC,CASSQEWRTSGVYNEQFF
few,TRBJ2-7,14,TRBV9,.,TGTGCCAGCAGCGTAGAAGGGGATTGGTACGAGCAGTACTTC,CASSVEGDWYEQYF
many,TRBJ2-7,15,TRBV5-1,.,TGCGCCAGCAGCTTAGGGTTTGGGCGGACCTACGAGCAGTACTTC,CASSLGFGRTYEQYF
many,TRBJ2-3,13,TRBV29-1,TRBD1,TGCAGCGTGATACAGGGGATCACAGATACGCAGTATTTT,CSVIQGITDTQYF
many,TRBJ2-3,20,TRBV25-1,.,TGTGCCAGCAGTGAGAAAACGCTGCCAAACAGGCCAGTACCCACAGATACGCAGTATTTT,CASSEKTLPNRPVPTDTQYF
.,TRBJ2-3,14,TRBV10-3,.,TGTGCCCTGCTCCGGACCGCCCTCACAGATACGCAGTATTTT,CALLRTALTDTQYF
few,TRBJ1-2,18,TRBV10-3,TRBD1,TGTGCCATCAGTCCTACCCGGGACAGGGGGCGAGAAAACTATGGCTACACCTTC,CAISPTRDRGRENYGYTF
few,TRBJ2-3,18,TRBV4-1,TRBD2,TGCGCCAGCAGCCAAGCAGGACTAGCGGGACCTGGGACAGATACGCAGTATTTT,CASSQAGLAGPGTDTQYF
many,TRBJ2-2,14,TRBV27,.,TGTGCCAGCAGTCTCGGGGCGAACACCGGGGAGCTGTTTTTT,CASSLGANTGELFF
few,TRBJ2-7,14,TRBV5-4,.,TGTGCCAGCAGCTTGGATCTGGGGATCAACGAGCAGTACTTC,CASSLDLGINEQYF
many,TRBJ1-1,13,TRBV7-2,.,TGTGCCAGCAGTTGGCCGGGGGACACTGAAGCTTTCTTT,CASSWPGDTEAFF
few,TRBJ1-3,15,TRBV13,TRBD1,TGTGCCAGCAGCTTTGGACAGGGACCTGGAAACACCATATATTTT,CASSFGQGPGNTIYF
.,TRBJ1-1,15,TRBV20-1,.,TGCAGTGCTAGAGTTACCGGCAGGGGCAAGGGTGAAGCTTTCTTT,CSARVTGRGKGEAFF
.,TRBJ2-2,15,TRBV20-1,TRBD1,TGCAGTGCTCGGATGGGACAGGGGGGGACCGGGGAGCTGTTTTTT,CSARMGQGGTGELFF
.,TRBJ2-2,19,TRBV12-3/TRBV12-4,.,TGTGCCAGCGCCGAGGGGAGGAGGTCTTTAGGCTTCGACACCGGGGAGCTGTTTTTT,CASAEGRRSLGFDTGELFF
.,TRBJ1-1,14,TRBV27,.,TGTGCCAGCAAGGTATGGGGGTCAGACACTGAAGCTTTCTTT,CASKVWGSDTEAFF
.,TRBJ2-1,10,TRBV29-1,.,TGCAGCGTTGCCGAGAACGCGCAGTTCTTC,CSVAENAQFF
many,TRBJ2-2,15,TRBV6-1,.,TGTGCCAGCAGTGAAGCGGGCCGAAAAGACGGGGAGCTGTTTTTT,CASSEAGRKDGELFF
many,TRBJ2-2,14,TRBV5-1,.,TGCGCCAGCAGCTTTGGTGTGAACACCGGGGAGCTGTTTTTT,CASSFGVNTGELFF
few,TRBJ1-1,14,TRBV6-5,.,TGTGCCAGCAGTTACTACGGGAAGAACACTGAAGCTTTCTTT,CASSYYGKNTEAFF
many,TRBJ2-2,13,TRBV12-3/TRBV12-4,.,TGTGCCAGCAACCCTGAAGTCACCGGGGAGCTGTTTTTT,CASNPEVTGELFF
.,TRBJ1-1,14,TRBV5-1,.,TGCGCCAGCAGCTGGGAGACACAGAACACTGAAGCTTTCTTT,CASSWETQNTEAFF
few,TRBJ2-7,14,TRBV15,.,TGTGCCACCAGTGGTAGCTTTAACTCCTACGAGCAGTACTTC,CATSGSFNSYEQYF
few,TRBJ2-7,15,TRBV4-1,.,TGCGCCAGCAGCCAAGATTCGGTCATATTCTACGAGCAGTACTTC,CASSQDSVIFYEQYF